The 14 T cell receptor beta chains below come from one sample, sequenced in a study of blood T cells in healthy people across ages. Next came a second PCR, run for about 7 to 12 cycles, which used a sample-barcoded 5' primer along with a J-beta primer mix. One entry per CDR3 protein results from TCRdb running MiXCR on the 5' RACE reads. The sample includes 1.4 million or so distinct CDR3 sequences, 42% seen only once; the top ten take less than 5%. The specimen was blood. The source of these receptors is a woman aged 18-29 years in good health.

In the case of this clonotype: The DNA is left out, because the CDR3 cannot be placed on it with certainty; the CDR3 is given as TCRdb lists it. The chain couples TRBV7-9 to TRBJ2-7; the table gives TRBD1 as D, unverified against the DNA. Including both end residues, the CDR3 is 16 amino acids long. Germline CDR1 reads SEHNR; CDR2 reads FQNEAQ (reference sequence). CDR3 protein: CASRPRFGQGAYERYF.

This clonotype appeared many times. The rearrangement uses TRBV15 and TRBJ2-1; D uncertain. Trimming removed 1 base from V and 9 bases from J, with 7 bases in between. Germline-derived CDR1 and CDR2 are LNHNV and YYDKDF (reference sequence). The CDR3 consists of 12 residues. The CDR3 coding sequence is TGTGCCACCAGCAGAGCCAGACGTGAGCAGTTCTTC. Protein sequence: CATSRARREQFF.

This chain links TRBV10-3 with TRBJ2-5; no reliable D call. Trimming left V 3 bases short and J 1 base short, with 15 bases between. This CDR3 has 16 residues. Per germline, CDR1 ENHRY and CDR2 SYGVKD. CDR3 loop: CAISDSNWTIQETQYF. For the CDR3, the DNA is TGTGCCATCAGTGACTCGAATTGGACCATCCAAGAGACCCAGTACTTC.

This clonotype turned up a few times. As DNA, the CDR3 is TGTGCCAGCATCCCACAGGGGGCTGATGGCTACACCTTC. Protein product: CASIPQGADGYTF. The chain joins TRBV28 to TRBJ1-2; 9 bases are a match to TRBD1. The CDR3 sequence is 13 residues long. Germline-derived CDR1 and CDR2 are MDHEN and SYDVKM. V lost 7 bases, J lost 6 bases, and 6 bases stayed unmatched.

This clonotype was detected only a few times. CDR3 sequence: CASSLVASGSSYEQYF. CDR3 bases: TGTGCCAGCAGCTTAGTCGCTAGCGGGAGTTCATACGAGCAGTACTTC. V is TRBV7-2 and J is TRBJ2-7; 10 nucleotides line up with TRBD2. CDR1 SGHTA and CDR2 FQGNSA come from the germline V gene. J gave up 4 bases and V 1 base, and 7 bases lay outside the gene matches. CDR3 length: 16 amino acids.

This clonotype was counted at least ten times. V usage is TRBV27 and J usage is TRBJ2-1; D not resolved. This CDR3 contains 13 residues. Looked up from germline, CDR1 is MNHEY and CDR2 is SMNVEV (reference sequence). Trimming stripped 6 bases from V and 5 bases from J, with 11 bases between. CDR3 nucleotide sequence: TGTGCCAGCAGCTCCGGCCGACACAATGAGCAGTTCTTC. Translated, it gives CASSSGRHNEQFF.

A remark on this clonotype: This may be a read error: a much more frequent sequence differs by one nucleotide. This chain connects TRBV6-2 or TRBV6-3 to TRBJ2-4; D is uncertain. The CDR3 totals 12 residues. Germline CDR1 and CDR2: MNHEY and SVGEGT. CDR3 region: CASGYGKNIQYF. DNA for the CDR3: TGTGCCAGCGGTTACGGCAAAAACATTCAGTACTTC.

This clonotype came up a few times. V and J are TRBV20-1 and TRBJ1-6, with 9 positions matching TRBD1. The ends lost 5 bases at V and 10 bases at J; junction bases unmatched: 15. CDR3 length equals 16 residues. Germline CDR1 is DFQATT and CDR2 is SNEGSKA (reference sequence). CDR3 amino acids: CSAWSQTGGVLSPLHF. CDR3 DNA: TGCAGTGCTTGGTCCCAAACAGGGGGCGTGTTGTCACCCCTCCACTTT.

This clonotype occurred a few times. The chain employs TRBV4-1 and TRBJ1-2; D is ambiguous. CDR3 length equals 14 residues. V was trimmed by 0 bases and J by 2 bases, leaving 7 bases between them. The germline V gene has CDR1 MGHRA and CDR2 YSYEKL. This chain's CDR3 is CASSQEVRNYGYTF. The CDR3, as DNA: TGCGCCAGCAGCCAAGAGGTCAGAAACTATGGCTACACCTTC.

This clonotype was found a few times. The chain is built from TRBV6-1 and TRBJ2-7; either TRBD1 or TRBD2 may supply D (7 bases each). V lost 2 bases and J lost 2, with 10 bases in between. CDR1 MNHNS and CDR2 SASEGT come from the germline V gene. CDR3 length: 14 amino acids. The CDR3: CASSESGTAYEQYF. The CDR3 DNA is TGTGCCAGCAGTGAAAGCGGGACAGCCTACGAGCAGTACTTC.

This clonotype was found a few times. V and J are TRBV20-1 and TRBJ2-3; D possibly corresponds to TRBD1 (6 bases). Germline CDR1 and CDR2: DFQATT and SNEGSKA (reference sequence). V gave up 4 bases and J gave up 4 bases, with 33 bases separating them. The CDR3 is 20 amino acids. Written as DNA, the CDR3 is TGCAGTGCTACGCTCGAACAGGGTTTAGCCATAACTACAAGTCCAGATACGCAGTATTTT. Its translation is CSATLEQGLAITTSPDTQYF.

The chain has TRBV20-1 and TRBJ2-1; D remains ambiguous. The germline V gene encodes CDR1 DFQATT and CDR2 SNEGSKA (reference sequence). V was clipped by 2 bases and J by 4 bases, with 12 bases between them. This CDR3 contains 14 residues. The CDR3 DNA reads as TGCAGTGCTAGAAAGCAGGAGCTTTACAATGAGCAGTTCTTC. As protein: CSARKQELYNEQFF.

The V gene is TRBV20-1, the J gene TRBJ2-4; 15 nucleotides match TRBD2. CDR3 length: 15 residues. The germline CDR1 and CDR2 sequences are DFQATT and SNEGSKA (reference sequence). Trimming removed 6 bases from V and 8 bases from J; junction bases left unmatched: 8. In nucleotides, the CDR3 is TGCAGTGCCCCGGGACTAGCGGGAGGAGGAGACATTCAGTACTTC. It yields the protein CSAPGLAGGGDIQYF.

Details on this clonotype: The junction and the germline gene differ at one end; a read error may be behind it. CDR3 DNA: TGTGCCAGCAATTTACAGGGTTCTCTTAATTCACCCCTCCACTTT. This gives the protein CASNLQGSLNSPLHF. This chain connects TRBV12-3 or TRBV12-4 to TRBJ1-6; TRBD1 is a possible D gene (6 bases). This CDR3 contains 15 residues.